This T cell receptor (beta chain) appears in the sequencing data of a study of shared clonotypes between healthy human individuals. With V trimmed by 6 bases and J by 5 bases, 15 bases remained unmatched. The germline V gene encodes CDR1 LGHNA and CDR2 YNFKEQ. The CDR3 sequence is 17 residues long. In the CD4+ fraction, cells were divided into CD45RA+ naive and CD45RA-negative memory subsets. Sequenced by immunoSEQ multiplex PCR; TCRdb stores in-frame clones only, minus some. The sample lists under 2.5 million clones, 92% occurring once. The clonotype originates from a young man in good health. Some clones in this sample may be carry-over from other donors' samples. Sequenced input: naive CD4+ T cells from PBMCs. The subset denotes: CD45RA+ positively selected. This chain uses TRBV4-2 with TRBJ2-5, with TRBD2 matching over 10 bases. The CDR3 DNA is TGTGCCAGCAGTCCGATGGAGCTAGCGGGAGCGAGGGAGACCCAGTACTTC. Its protein is CASSPMELAGARETQYF.